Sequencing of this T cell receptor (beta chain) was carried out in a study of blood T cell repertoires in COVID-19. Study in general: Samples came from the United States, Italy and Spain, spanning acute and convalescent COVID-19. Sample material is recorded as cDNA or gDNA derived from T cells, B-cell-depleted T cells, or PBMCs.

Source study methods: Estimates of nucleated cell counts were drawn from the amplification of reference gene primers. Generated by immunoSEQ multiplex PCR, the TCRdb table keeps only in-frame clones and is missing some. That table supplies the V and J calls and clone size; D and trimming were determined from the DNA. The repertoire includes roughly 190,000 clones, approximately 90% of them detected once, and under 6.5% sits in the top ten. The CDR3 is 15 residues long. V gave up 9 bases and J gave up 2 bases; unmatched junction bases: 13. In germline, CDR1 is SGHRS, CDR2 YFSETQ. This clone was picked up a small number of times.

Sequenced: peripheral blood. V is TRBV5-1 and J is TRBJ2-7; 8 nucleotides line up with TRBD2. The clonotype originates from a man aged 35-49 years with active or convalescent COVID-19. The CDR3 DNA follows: TGCGCCACCCCCTGGGGAGCGGGAGACCCCTACGAGCAGTACTTC. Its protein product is CATPWGAGDPYEQYF.